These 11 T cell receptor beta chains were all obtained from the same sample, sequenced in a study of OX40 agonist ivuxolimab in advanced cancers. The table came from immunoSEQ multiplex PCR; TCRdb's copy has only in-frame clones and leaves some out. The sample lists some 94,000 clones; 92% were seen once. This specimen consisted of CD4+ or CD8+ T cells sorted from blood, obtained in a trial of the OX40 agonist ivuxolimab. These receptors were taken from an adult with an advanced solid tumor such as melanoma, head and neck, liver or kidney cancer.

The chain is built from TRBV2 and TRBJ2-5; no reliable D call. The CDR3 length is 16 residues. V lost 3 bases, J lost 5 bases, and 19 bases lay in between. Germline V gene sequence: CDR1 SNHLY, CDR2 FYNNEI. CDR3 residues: CASSDNWAQGSETQYF. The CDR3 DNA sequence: TGTGCCAGCAGTGACAACTGGGCCCAAGGCTCGGAGACCCAGTACTTC.

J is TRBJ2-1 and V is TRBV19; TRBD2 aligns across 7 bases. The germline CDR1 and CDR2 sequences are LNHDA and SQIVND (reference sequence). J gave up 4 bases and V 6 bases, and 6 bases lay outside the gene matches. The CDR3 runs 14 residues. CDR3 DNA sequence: TGTGCCAGTAGCCTGGCTAGCGGATACAATGAGCAGTTCTTC. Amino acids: CASSLASGYNEQFF.

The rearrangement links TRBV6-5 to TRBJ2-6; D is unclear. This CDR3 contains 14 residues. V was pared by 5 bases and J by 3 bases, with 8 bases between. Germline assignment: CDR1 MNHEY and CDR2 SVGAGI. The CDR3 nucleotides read TGTGCCAGCAGTCCGGGTCTTGGGGCCAACGTCCTGACTTTC. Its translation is CASSPGLGANVLTF.

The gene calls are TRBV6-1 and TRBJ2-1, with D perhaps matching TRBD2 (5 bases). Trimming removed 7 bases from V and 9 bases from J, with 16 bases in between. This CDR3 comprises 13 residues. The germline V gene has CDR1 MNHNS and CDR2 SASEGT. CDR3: CASNLPLESEQFF. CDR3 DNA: TGTGCCAGCAATCTCCCACTAGAAAGTGAGCAGTTCTTC.

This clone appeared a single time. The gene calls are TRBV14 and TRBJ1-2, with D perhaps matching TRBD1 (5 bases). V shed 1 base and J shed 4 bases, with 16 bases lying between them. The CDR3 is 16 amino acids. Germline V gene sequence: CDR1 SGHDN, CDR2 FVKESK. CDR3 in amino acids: CASSQGGIAGGYGYTF. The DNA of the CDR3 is TGTGCCAGCAGCCAAGGGGGGATAGCAGGTGGCTATGGCTACACCTTC.

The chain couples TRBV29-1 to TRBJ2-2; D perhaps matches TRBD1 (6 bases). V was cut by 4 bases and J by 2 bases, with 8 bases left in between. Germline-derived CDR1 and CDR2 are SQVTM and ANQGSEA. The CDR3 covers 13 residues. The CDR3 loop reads CSVGTENTGELFF. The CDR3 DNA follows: TGCAGCGTTGGGACAGAAAACACCGGGGAGCTGTTTTTT.

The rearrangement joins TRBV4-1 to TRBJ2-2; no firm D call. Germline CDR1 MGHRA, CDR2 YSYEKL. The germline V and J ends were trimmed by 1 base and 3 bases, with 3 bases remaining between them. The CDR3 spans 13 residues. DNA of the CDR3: TGCGCCAGCAGCCAAGGGCACACCGGGGAGCTGTTTTTT. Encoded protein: CASSQGHTGELFF.

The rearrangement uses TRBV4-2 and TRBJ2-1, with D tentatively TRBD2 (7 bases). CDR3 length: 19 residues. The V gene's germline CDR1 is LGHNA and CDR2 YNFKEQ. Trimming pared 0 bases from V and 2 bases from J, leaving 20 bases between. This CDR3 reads CASSQENSPGAGAYNEQFF. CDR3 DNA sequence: TGTGCCAGCAGCCAAGAAAACAGCCCGGGGGCGGGGGCCTACAATGAGCAGTTCTTC.

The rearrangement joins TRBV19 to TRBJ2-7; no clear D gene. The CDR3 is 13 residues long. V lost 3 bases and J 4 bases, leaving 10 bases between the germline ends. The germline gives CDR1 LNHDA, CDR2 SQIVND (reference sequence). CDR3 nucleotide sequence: TGTGCCAGTAGTATTTCCTCAGGTTACGAGCAGTACTTC. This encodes CASSISSGYEQYF. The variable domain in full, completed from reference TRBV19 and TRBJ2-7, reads DGGITQSPKYLFRKEGQNVTLSCEQNLNHDAMYWYRQDPGQGLRLIYYSQIVNDFQKGDIAEGYSVSREKKESFPLTVTSAQKNPTAFYLCASSISSGYEQYFGPGTRLTVT.

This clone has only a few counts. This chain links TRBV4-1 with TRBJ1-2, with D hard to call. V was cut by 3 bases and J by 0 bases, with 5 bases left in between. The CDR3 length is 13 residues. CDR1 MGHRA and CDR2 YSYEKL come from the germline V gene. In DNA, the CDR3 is TGCGCCAGCAGCCACATGTCTAACTATGGCTACACCTTC. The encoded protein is CASSHMSNYGYTF.

The CDR3 DNA follows: TGCAGCGTCGGACTTAACACCGGGGAGCTGTTTTTT. Translated, it gives CSVGLNTGELFF. V gene TRBV29-1 combines with J gene TRBJ2-2, with a weak D call TRBD2 (5 bases). Germline V gene sequence: CDR1 SQVTM, CDR2 ANQGSEA. The CDR3 is made up of 12 amino acids. V was cut by 6 bases and J by 2 bases, with 7 bases left in between.